The subject of this entry is one TCR beta chain. V lost 5 bases, J lost 0 bases, and 7 bases lay in between. This CDR3 contains 13 residues. The V gene's germline CDR1 is MNHEY and CDR2 SVGEGT. Time point defined: patch test 3, about 24 weeks after DPC sensitization. Treatment meaning: therapeutic diphenylcyclopropenone sensitization with weekly scalp DPC. This record belongs to a study of human T cells and chemical hapten exposure. Study as a whole: Patch testing was performed with 0.01% DPC on the upper back, with reading at 6 days.

TCRdb ran MiXCR on the RACE reads and lists one entry per CDR3 protein. The table shows some 62,000 distinct CDR3 sequences, with 9.5% to 12% occurring only once. This TCR was sampled from a young woman with alopecia areata. Some clones in this sample may be carry-over from other donors' samples. The source material was whole blood, sampled in connection with sensitization to the hapten diphenylcyclopropenone (DPC). The chain employs TRBV6-2 or TRBV6-3 and TRBJ1-1; no definite D call. CDR3 sequence: CASSKALNTEAFF. CDR3 coding DNA: TGTGCCAGCAGTAAAGCGTTGAACACTGAAGCTTTCTTT.